These 16 T cell receptor beta chains originate from one sample sequenced in a study of blood T cell repertoires in COVID-19. Clones were read by immunoSEQ multiplex PCR, and TCRdb kept only the in-frame ones, dropping some. The sample includes 150,000 to 200,000 clones, 84% of them seen just once. Sample: peripheral blood. These receptor sequences come from an elderly woman with acute or convalescent COVID-19.

The chain recombines TRBV7-9 with TRBJ1-2, with 7 bases identical to TRBD1. This CDR3 is built from 14 residues. The germline V gene encodes CDR1 SEHNR and CDR2 FQNEAQ (reference sequence). The J segment lost 8 bases and the V segment lost 1 base, leaving 7 bases of the junction unmatched. The CDR3 nucleotides are TGTGCCAGCAGCTTAGATGAGGGGGCGTCGGGCTACACCTTC. Translation: CASSLDEGASGYTF.

The CDR3 sequence is CASGEKQGAGANVLTF. The DNA for the CDR3 is TGTGCCAGCGGCGAGAAACAGGGAGCTGGGGCCAACGTCCTGACTTTC. J is TRBJ2-6 and V is TRBV7-9, with D maybe TRBD1 (6 bases). Trimming removed 8 bases from V and 2 bases from J, with 16 bases in between. From germline, CDR1 is SEHNR and CDR2 FQNEAQ (reference sequence). The CDR3 is 16 amino acids. Based on the CDR3 plus reference TRBV7-9 and TRBJ2-6, the full variable domain is DTGVSQNPRHKITKRGQNVTFRCDPISEHNRLYWYRQTLGQGPEFLTYFQNEAQLEKSRLLSDRFSAERPKGSFSTLEIQRTEQGDSAMYLCASGEKQGAGANVLTFGAGSRLTVL.

The J gene is TRBJ2-5, the V gene TRBV6-2 or TRBV6-3; TRBD1 agrees at 8 bases. Germline V gene lookup returns CDR1 MNHEY and CDR2 SVGEGT. The V segment lost 5 bases and the J segment 2 bases; nucleotides outside the gene matches: 1. The CDR3 runs to 13 residues. CDR3 sequence (DNA): TGTGCCAGCAGTCGGACAGGGCAAGAGACCCAGTACTTC. This gives the protein CASSRTGQETQYF.

The chain links TRBV5-1 to TRBJ1-2; D not resolved. V was clipped by 6 bases and J by 0 bases, with 15 bases between them. Germline V gene data show CDR1 as SGHRS and CDR2 as YFSETQ. This CDR3 has 15 residues. The CDR3: CASIVTRHPNYGYTF. The CDR3 DNA reads TGCGCCAGCATAGTCACTAGGCATCCTAACTATGGCTACACCTTC.

V is TRBV21-1 and J is TRBJ1-1; the table's D call of TRBD1 was not tested on the DNA. TRBV21-1 is a pseudogene. The CDR3 sequence is 16 residues long. The CDR3, as DNA: TGTGCCAGCAGCAAAGTGGGGACAAAGATGAACACTGAAGCTTTCTTT. Translating gives CASSKVGTKMNTEAFF.

This chain uses TRBV25-1 with TRBJ2-1; 8 bases match TRBD1. The CDR3 is 12 amino acids. J gave up 10 bases and V 7 bases, and 6 bases lay outside the gene matches. The germline V gene has CDR1 MGHDK and CDR2 SYGVNS. The CDR3 loop is CASKTGVLEQFF. The CDR3 region has the DNA TGTGCCAGCAAGACAGGGGTCTTAGAGCAGTTCTTC.

V and J are TRBV5-8 and TRBJ2-5, with TRBD2 matching over 14 bases. This CDR3 spans 16 amino acids. The junction had 6 bases not matched to a gene; V was cut back by 4 bases and J by 4 bases. Germline V gene lookup returns CDR1 SGHTS and CDR2 YDEGEE. The CDR3 sequence: CASSIGTSGGGETQYF. CDR3 nucleotide sequence: TGTGCCAGCAGCATAGGGACTAGCGGGGGCGGAGAGACCCAGTACTTC.

This clone was detected once. The chain uses TRBV10-3 and TRBJ2-7; 7 positions agree with TRBD1. Germline CDR1 is ENHRY and CDR2 is SYGVKD. Trimming at V came to 10 bases and at J to 5 bases, leaving 20 bases not matched to a gene. The CDR3 runs to 16 residues. CDR3 loop: CATFEPSPQGGHEQYF. The CDR3 DNA reads TGTGCCACTTTTGAGCCCTCCCCCCAAGGGGGCCACGAGCAGTACTTC.

The chain recombines TRBV18 with TRBJ1-5; 9 nucleotides line up with TRBD1. Trimming took 3 bases from V and 0 from J; bases not matched to a gene: 0. Germline V gives CDR1 KGHSH, CDR2 LQKENI. The CDR3 contains 15 residues. This CDR3 reads CASSPGQGSNQPQHF. In nucleotides, the CDR3 is TGTGCCAGCTCACCGGGACAGGGTAGCAATCAGCCCCAGCATTTT.

The V and J genes are TRBV7-8 and TRBJ2-7, with a possible D match to TRBD1 (5 bases). Trimming shortened V by 1 base and J by 2 bases, and 9 bases separated the two germline ends. Germline values: CDR1 SGHVS, CDR2 FQNEAQ. The CDR3 runs 14 residues. This chain's CDR3 is CASSLEGPTYEQYF. The CDR3 region has the DNA TGTGCCAGCAGCTTAGAGGGGCCAACCTACGAGCAGTACTTC. The whole variable domain, remainder taken from reference TRBV7-8 and TRBJ2-7, is GAGVSQSPRYKVAKRGQDVALRCDPISGHVSLFWYQQALGQGPEFLTYFQNEAQLDKSGLPSDRFFAERPEGSVSTLKIQRTQQEDSAVYLCASSLEGPTYEQYFGPGTRLTVT.

Only a few counts were recorded for this clone. The chain has TRBV28 and TRBJ1-1, with TRBD1 identical over 8 bases. CDR1 is MDHEN and CDR2 is SYDVKM in the germline V gene. This CDR3 comprises 19 residues. V shed 3 bases and J 0 bases; nucleotides not matched to a gene: 15. Here the CDR3 DNA reads TGTGCCAGCAGTTTCCCCCATGACAGGGGAACGATCGTGAACACTGAAGCTTTCTTT. It translates to CASSFPHDRGTIVNTEAFF.

The gene calls are TRBV9 and TRBJ2-7; 8 bases map to TRBD1. Germline V gives CDR1 SGDLS, CDR2 YYNGEE. The CDR3 totals 15 residues. V shed 4 bases and J 3 bases; nucleotides not matched to a gene: 9. The CDR3 sequence is CASSPGQGGFYEQYF. The CDR3, as DNA: TGTGCCAGCAGCCCAGGACAGGGCGGTTTCTACGAGCAGTACTTC.

The chain combines TRBV6-5 with TRBJ2-3, with 7 bases aligning to TRBD1. The germline V gene has CDR1 MNHEY and CDR2 SVGAGI. With 6 bases clipped from V and 2 bases from J, the junction kept 8 bases outside the gene matches. The CDR3 spans 15 residues. Here the CDR3 DNA reads TGTGCCAGCAGGGGGACAGTATATACCACAGATACGCAGTATTTT. It is translated as CASRGTVYTTDTQYF.

This clone was recorded a few times. The chain employs TRBV9 and TRBJ2-1, with 11 bases lining up with TRBD2. Per the germline V gene, CDR1 is SGDLS and CDR2 is YYNGEE. This CDR3 is built from 16 residues. J lost 3 bases, V lost 4 bases, and 6 bases had no gene match. CDR3 coding DNA: TGTGCCAGCAGCCAGACACTAGCGGGAGTCTACAATGAGCAGTTCTTC. Translated: CASSQTLAGVYNEQFF.

The chain carries TRBV9 and TRBJ2-7; the D is unclear. CDR1 and CDR2 from the germline V gene are SGDLS and YYNGEE. V shed 4 bases and J shed 1 base, with 9 bases lying between them. The CDR3 is made up of 13 amino acids. The CDR3 nucleotides read TGTGCCAGCAGCCTTGGAGCGTCCTACGAGCAGTACTTC. This sequence encodes CASSLGASYEQYF.

This rearrangement joins TRBV7-2 to TRBJ2-1, with TRBD2 identical over 15 bases. The CDR3 spans 19 residues. The germline V gene has CDR1 SGHTA and CDR2 FQGNSA. Losses at the gene ends were 5 bases for V and 1 base for J; bases not matched to a gene: 9. CDR3 sequence reads: CASSIRRTSGGASYNEQFF. The CDR3, as DNA: TGTGCCAGCAGCATCCGACGGACTAGCGGGGGGGCATCCTACAATGAGCAGTTCTTC.